The present TCR beta chain was sequenced within a study of post-analysis software for immune sequencing data. The overall study: The study covered relapsing-remitting, secondary progressive and progressive-relapsing courses of multiple sclerosis. Findings of the study overall: Four to six TRBV segments (TRBV5-6, TRBV5-1 and TRBV20-1 among them) occurred more frequently in patients than in controls.

CDR1 MGHRA and CDR2 YSYEKL come from the germline V gene. The CDR3 spans 13 residues. Trimming took off 0 bases at V and 4 bases at J, with 6 bases between the two ends. Every TCR beta cDNA library bore unique molecular identifiers. TCRdb re-called the PCR reads through MiXCR, storing one row per CDR3 protein. The sample has a few hundred thousand distinct CDR3 sequences, 34% seen once. The sample holds a few counts of this clonotype. Its matching antigen is unknown. The sequence derives from a girl aged 2-17 years with multiple sclerosis. The sequencing input was blood. The rearrangement links TRBV4-1 to TRBJ1-1; D is unclear. The CDR3 region has the DNA TGCGCCAGCAGCCAAGAATACCTCACTGAAGCTTTCTTT. Its protein product is CASSQEYLTEAFF.